This TCR beta chain was retrieved from a study of graft-versus-host responses after intestinal transplantation. Data came from immunoSEQ multiplex PCR; TCRdb stores just in-frame clones and leaves some out. The sample shows 85,000 to 95,000 clones, 93% of them seen only once. To note about this clone: The antigen is undetermined.

Germline CDR1 and CDR2: SEHNR and FQNEAQ (reference sequence). V lost 2 bases, J lost 3 bases, and 11 bases lay in between. This CDR3 region has 14 residues. General observations from the study: Patients with graft-donor T cell macrochimerism had high graft-versus-host to host-versus-graft clonal ratios in allografts.

The chain joins TRBV7-9 to TRBJ2-7; D is possibly TRBD2 (6 bases). The receptor's source is a human donor who received an intestinal transplant. Sequenced material: unstimulated CD8+ T cells sorted from spleen or lymph node cells, taken before intestinal transplant. This chain's CDR3 is CASSLTDGSYEQYF. Written as DNA, the CDR3 is TGTGCCAGCAGCTTAACCGACGGGAGCTACGAGCAGTACTTC.